The 14 T cell receptor beta chains below were found in one sample sequenced in a study of cytomegalovirus exposure and HLA in healthy donors (dated by TCRdb to about 2017). Preparation of the library involved the immunoSEQ multiplex PCR assay. Not all clones reach the TCRdb copy of this immuneACCESS table, which keeps in-frame sequences only. Checked studies attribute under half of the gap to unresolved V genes and leave the rest unexplained. Across this sample there are about 150,000 clones, with about 82% seen only once. The ten largest clones take up 2% to 2.5% of the sample. Source material: PBMCs. These receptors came from a human donor in good health.

This chain uses TRBV5-1 with TRBJ2-7, with D tentatively TRBD1 (6 bases). The V gene's germline CDR1 is SGHRS and CDR2 YFSETQ. CDR3 size: 12 residues. Trimming took 8 bases from V and 5 from J, leaving 14 bases between them. DNA of the CDR3: TGCGCCAGTGGCCTCAGGGGCAACGAGCAGTACTTC. It encodes CASGLRGNEQYF. The full variable domain, rest sourced from reference TRBV5-1 and TRBJ2-7, is KAGVTQTPRYLIKTRGQQVTLSCSPISGHRSVSWYQQTPGQGLQFLFEYFSETQRNKGNFPGRFSGRQFSNSRSEMNVSTLELGDSALYLCASGLRGNEQYFGPGTRLTVT.

V usage is TRBV29-1 and J usage is TRBJ2-5, with TRBD2 matching over 10 bases. Trimming cost V 4 bases and J 7 bases; bases outside gene matches: 9. Germline V gives CDR1 SQVTM, CDR2 ANQGSEA. The CDR3 spans 14 residues. This CDR3 is CSVGTSGLGGTQYF. Here the CDR3 DNA reads TGCAGCGTTGGGACTAGCGGCCTCGGGGGGACCCAGTACTTC.

The chain joins TRBV29-1 to TRBJ2-1; 7 bases are a match to TRBD1. Germline CDR1 reads SQVTM; CDR2 reads ANQGSEA. V shed 5 bases, J shed 6 bases, and the junction held 7 bases outside the gene matches. The CDR3 length is 13 residues. The CDR3 loop is CSVWDSTTNEQFF. The CDR3 DNA sequence: TGCAGCGTTTGGGACAGTACTACCAATGAGCAGTTCTTC.

The rearrangement links TRBV7-2 to TRBJ2-1; D remains unclear. This CDR3 is built from 15 residues. Germline-derived CDR1 and CDR2 are SGHTA and FQGNSA. Trimming cost V 3 bases and J 0 bases, with 9 bases left between them. CDR3 bases: TGTGCCAGCAGCTTGACTTATAGCTCCTACAATGAGCAGTTCTTC. This encodes CASSLTYSSYNEQFF.

The gene calls are TRBV19 and TRBJ1-5, with 10 bases fitting TRBD1. The germline V gene encodes CDR1 LNHDA and CDR2 SQIVND (reference sequence). V gave up 2 bases and J gave up 5 bases; unmatched junction bases: 6. There are 16 residues in the CDR3. The CDR3 DNA reads TGTGCCAGTAGTATATCCCGGACAGGGGGAGATCAGCCCCAGCATTTT. Translation: CASSISRTGGDQPQHF.

This clone turned up a few times. The chain joins TRBV6-5 to TRBJ1-2; TRBD1 is a possible D gene (6 bases). The V end was cut by 4 bases, the J end by 8 bases, with 14 bases between. Looked up from germline, CDR1 is MNHEY and CDR2 is SVGAGI. This CDR3 contains 13 residues. In nucleotides, the CDR3 is TGTGCCAGCAGTTCAGGGGCTCGCGGAGGCTACACCTTC. Protein product: CASSSGARGGYTF.

The chain has TRBV6-5 and TRBJ2-7, with 8 bases identical to TRBD1. The CDR3 covers 13 residues. Germline assignment: CDR1 MNHEY and CDR2 SVGAGI. V lost 5 bases to trimming and J lost 5 bases; unmatched junction nucleotides: 5. CDR3 DNA: TGTGCCAGCAGTCCCCGACAGGGGAACGAGCAGTACTTC. Translation gives CASSPRQGNEQYF.

The rearrangement uses TRBV7-9 and TRBJ1-1; 7 bases are shared with TRBD1. The CDR3 contains 14 residues. CDR1 and CDR2 from the germline V gene are SEHNR and FQNEAQ (reference sequence). After removal of 8 bases from V and 0 bases from J, the junction contained 6 bases not matched to a gene. The CDR3 region is CASSRTGMNTEAFF. The CDR3 DNA is TGTGCCAGCTCTCGGACAGGTATGAACACTGAAGCTTTCTTT.

The V call is TRBV29-1, the J call TRBJ2-4, with D unclear. The CDR3 contains 12 residues. Trimming shortened V by 0 bases and J by 6 bases, and 6 bases separated the two germline ends. Per the germline V gene, CDR1 is SQVTM and CDR2 is ANQGSEA. The CDR3 nucleotides are TGCAGCGTTGAAGAGGGCACAAACATTCAGTACTTC. This gives the protein CSVEEGTNIQYF. The variable domain in full, with the rest retrieved from reference TRBV29-1 and TRBJ2-4, is SAVISQKPSRDICQRGTSLTIQCQVDSQVTMMFWYRQQPGQSLTLIATANQGSEATYESGFVIDKFPISRPNLTFSTLTVSNMSPEDSSIYLCSVEEGTNIQYFGAGTRLSVL.

This clone was counted once. CDR3 nucleotide sequence: TGCAGCGTCCGTGACAGGGGAAGGGACACTGAAGCTTTCTTT. Translating gives CSVRDRGRDTEAFF. The genes are TRBV29-1 and TRBJ1-1, with 8 bases that match TRBD1. J lost 3 bases, V lost 6 bases, and 9 bases had no gene match. Germline lookup yields CDR1 SQVTM and CDR2 ANQGSEA. The CDR3 has 14 amino acids. Drawing the rest from reference TRBV29-1 and TRBJ1-1, the complete variable domain is SAVISQKPSRDICQRGTSLTIQCQVDSQVTMMFWYRQQPGQSLTLIATANQGSEATYESGFVIDKFPISRPNLTFSTLTVSNMSPEDSSIYLCSVRDRGRDTEAFFGQGTRLTVV.

The CDR3 loop reads CATSRDAGARSNQPQHF. The CDR3, as DNA: TGTGCCACCAGCAGAGATGCAGGGGCGAGGAGCAATCAGCCCCAGCATTTT. The V call is TRBV15, the J call TRBJ1-5, with a tentative D call TRBD1 (6 bases). V lost 0 bases to trimming and J lost 1 base, with 13 bases between them. This CDR3 is 17 amino acids long. In germline, CDR1 is LNHNV, CDR2 YYDKDF (reference sequence).

The chain combines TRBV14 with TRBJ2-7; 7 bases align to TRBD1. This CDR3 has 15 residues. The J segment lost 3 bases and the V segment lost 4 bases, leaving 9 bases of the junction unmatched. Germline CDR1 SGHDN, CDR2 FVKESK. For the CDR3, the DNA is TGTGCCAGCAGCCCAAAGAAGGGGGCCTTCTACGAGCAGTACTTC. Translating gives CASSPKKGAFYEQYF.

V and J are TRBV23-1 and TRBJ1-5, with D possibly TRBD1 on 5 matching bases. TRBV23-1 carries the ORF label, with uncertain function. Deletions cut 8 bases from V and 9 bases from J, with 17 bases between. This CDR3 spans 13 amino acids. CDR3 sequence reads: CASPKTEVVPQHF. The DNA of the CDR3 is TGCGCCAGCCCGAAGACAGAGGTCGTGCCCCAGCATTTT.

This clone was detected only a few times. The chain employs TRBV9 and TRBJ1-5; D call uncertain. V was pared by 0 bases and J by 9 bases, with 10 bases between. The CDR3 has 13 amino acids. Germline V lookup: CDR1 SGDLS, CDR2 YYNGEE. The CDR3 reads CASSVGGERPQHF. CDR3 nucleotide sequence: TGTGCCAGCAGCGTAGGAGGCGAGCGGCCCCAGCATTTT.